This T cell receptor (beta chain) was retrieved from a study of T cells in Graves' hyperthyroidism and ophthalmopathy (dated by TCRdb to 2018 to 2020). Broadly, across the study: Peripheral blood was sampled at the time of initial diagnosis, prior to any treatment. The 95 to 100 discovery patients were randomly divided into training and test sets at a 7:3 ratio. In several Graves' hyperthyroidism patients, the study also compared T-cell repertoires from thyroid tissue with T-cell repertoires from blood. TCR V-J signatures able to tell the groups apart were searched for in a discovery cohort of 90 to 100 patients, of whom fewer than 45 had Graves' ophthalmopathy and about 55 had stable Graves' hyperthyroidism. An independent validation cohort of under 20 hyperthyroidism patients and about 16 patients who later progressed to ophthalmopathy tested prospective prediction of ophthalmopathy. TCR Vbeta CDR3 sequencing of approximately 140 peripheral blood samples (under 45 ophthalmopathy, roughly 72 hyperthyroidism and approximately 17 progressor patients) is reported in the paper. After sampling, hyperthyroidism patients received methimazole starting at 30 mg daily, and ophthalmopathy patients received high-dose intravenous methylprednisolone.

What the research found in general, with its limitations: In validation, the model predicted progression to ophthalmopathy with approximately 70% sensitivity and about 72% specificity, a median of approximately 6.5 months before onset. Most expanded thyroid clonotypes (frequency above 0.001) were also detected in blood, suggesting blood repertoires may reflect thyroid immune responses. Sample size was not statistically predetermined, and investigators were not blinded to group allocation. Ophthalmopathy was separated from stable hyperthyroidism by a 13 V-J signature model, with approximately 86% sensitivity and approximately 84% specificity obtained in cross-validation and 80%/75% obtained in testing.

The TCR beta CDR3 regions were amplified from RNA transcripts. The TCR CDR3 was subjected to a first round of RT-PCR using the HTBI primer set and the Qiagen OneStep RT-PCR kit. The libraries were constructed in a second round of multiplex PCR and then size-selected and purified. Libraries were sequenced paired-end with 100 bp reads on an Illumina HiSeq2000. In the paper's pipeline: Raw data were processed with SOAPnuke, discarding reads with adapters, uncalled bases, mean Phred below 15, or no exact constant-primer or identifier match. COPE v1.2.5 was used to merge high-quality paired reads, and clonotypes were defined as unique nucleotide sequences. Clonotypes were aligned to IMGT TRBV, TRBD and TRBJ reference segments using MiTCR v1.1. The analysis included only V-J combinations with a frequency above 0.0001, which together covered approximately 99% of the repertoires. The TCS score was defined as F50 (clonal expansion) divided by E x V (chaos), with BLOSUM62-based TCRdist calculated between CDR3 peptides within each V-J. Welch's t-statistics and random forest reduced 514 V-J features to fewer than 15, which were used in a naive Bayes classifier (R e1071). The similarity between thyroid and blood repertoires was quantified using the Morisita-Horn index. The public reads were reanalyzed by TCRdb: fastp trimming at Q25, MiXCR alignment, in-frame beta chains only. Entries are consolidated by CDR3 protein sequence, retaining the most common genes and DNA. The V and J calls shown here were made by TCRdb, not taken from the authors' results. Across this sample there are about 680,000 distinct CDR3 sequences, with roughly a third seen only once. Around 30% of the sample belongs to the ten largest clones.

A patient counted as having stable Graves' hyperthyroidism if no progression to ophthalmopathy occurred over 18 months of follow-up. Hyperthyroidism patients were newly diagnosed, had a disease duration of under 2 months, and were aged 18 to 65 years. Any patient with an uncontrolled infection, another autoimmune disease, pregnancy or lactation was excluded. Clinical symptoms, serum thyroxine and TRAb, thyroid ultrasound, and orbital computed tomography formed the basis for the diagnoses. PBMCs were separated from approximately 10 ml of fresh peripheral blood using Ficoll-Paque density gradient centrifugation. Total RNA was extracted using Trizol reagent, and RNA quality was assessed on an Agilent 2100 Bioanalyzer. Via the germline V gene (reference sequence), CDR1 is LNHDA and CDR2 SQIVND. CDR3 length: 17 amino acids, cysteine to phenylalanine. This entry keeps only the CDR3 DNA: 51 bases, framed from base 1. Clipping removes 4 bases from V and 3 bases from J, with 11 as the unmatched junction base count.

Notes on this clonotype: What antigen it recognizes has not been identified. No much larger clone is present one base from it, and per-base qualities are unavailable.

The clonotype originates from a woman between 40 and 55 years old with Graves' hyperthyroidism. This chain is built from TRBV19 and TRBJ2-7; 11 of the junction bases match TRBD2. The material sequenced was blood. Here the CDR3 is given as CASSRGLLAGGGYEQYF. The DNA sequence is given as TGTGCCAGTAGTAGGGGCCTTCTAGCGGGGGGCGGCTACGAGCAGTACTTC.